This is a list of T cell receptor beta chains from one sample in a study of blood T cell repertoires in COVID-19. Data came from immunoSEQ multiplex PCR; TCRdb stores just in-frame clones and leaves some out. The sample lists about 33,000 clones; 65% to 90% were seen once. The sequencing input was peripheral blood. Receptors originate from a human donor in a cohort sampled during active COVID-19. The CDR3 runs from the conserved cysteine through the conserved F or W. The order of the fields is clone size, D gene, J gene, V gene, CDR3 DNA, CDR3 protein. D genes are given only for firm matches. Part of the rows lack a size; the others show once, few, many or a class for expanded clones.

clone_size: NA; d_call: NA; j_call: TRBJ2-4; v_call: TRBV19; cdr3_nt: TGTGCCAGTAGTACGACGACTAGGGCCAAAAACATTCAGTACTTC; cdr3_aa: CASSTTTRAKNIQYF
clone_size: NA; d_call: NA; j_call: TRBJ1-2; v_call: TRBV28; cdr3_nt: TGTGCCAGCAGTCCGGGAGCGGGGGCGGGATACACCTTC; cdr3_aa: CASSPGAGAGYTF
clone_size: NA; d_call: NA; j_call: TRBJ1-4; v_call: TRBV21-1; cdr3_nt: TGTGCCAGCAGCAAAGATGTGGGACAGACTCAAATCGTTAACGAAAAACTGTTTTTT; cdr3_aa: CASSKDVGQTQIVNEKLFF
clone_size: NA; d_call: NA; j_call: TRBJ2-5; v_call: TRBV6-5; cdr3_nt: TGTGCCAGCAGGCCGGCAGGGGAGTGGGGCCAGTACTTC; cdr3_aa: CASRPAGEWGQYF
clone_size: NA; d_call: TRBD1; j_call: TRBJ1-1; v_call: TRBV3-1/TRBV3-2; cdr3_nt: TGTGCCAGCAGCTCCAGGGGGCCGGTCACTGAAGCTTTCTTT; cdr3_aa: CASSSRGPVTEAFF
clone_size: NA; d_call: NA; j_call: TRBJ2-7; v_call: TRBV6-2/TRBV6-3; cdr3_nt: TGTGCCAGCAGTTACTGGAGAAGCTCCTACGAGCAGTACTTC; cdr3_aa: CASSYWRSSYEQYF
clone_size: once; d_call: TRBD2; j_call: TRBJ2-5; v_call: TRBV5-1; cdr3_nt: TGCGCCAGCAGCGTACTAGCGACACAAGAGACCCAGTACTTC; cdr3_aa: CASSVLATQETQYF
clone_size: few; d_call: NA; j_call: TRBJ2-1; v_call: TRBV27; cdr3_nt: TGTGCCAGCAGTTTCAGGGGTAATGAGCAGTTCTTC; cdr3_aa: CASSFRGNEQFF
clone_size: NA; d_call: NA; j_call: TRBJ2-2; v_call: TRBV7-7; cdr3_nt: TGTGCCAGCAGCCCCCAGAGGGGAGGAACCGGGGAGCTGTTTTTT; cdr3_aa: CASSPQRGGTGELFF
clone_size: NA; d_call: NA; j_call: TRBJ2-1; v_call: TRBV5-1; cdr3_nt: TGCGCCAGCAGTTCGCAGAATGAGCAGTTCTTC; cdr3_aa: CASSSQNEQFF
clone_size: NA; d_call: NA; j_call: TRBJ2-7; v_call: TRBV5-5; cdr3_nt: TGTGCCAGCAGCTTGGTGCTGTTACCTGCGGACGAGCAGTACTTC; cdr3_aa: CASSLVLLPADEQYF
clone_size: NA; d_call: NA; j_call: TRBJ1-3; v_call: TRBV6-6; cdr3_nt: TGTGCCAGCAGTCAACGACAGGAAGGAAACACCATATATTTT; cdr3_aa: CASSQRQEGNTIYF
clone_size: few; d_call: NA; j_call: TRBJ1-2; v_call: TRBV27; cdr3_nt: TGTGCCAGCAGTTCAGGGGTCCTGCAGGGCATCTATGGCTACACCTTC; cdr3_aa: CASSSGVLQGIYGYTF